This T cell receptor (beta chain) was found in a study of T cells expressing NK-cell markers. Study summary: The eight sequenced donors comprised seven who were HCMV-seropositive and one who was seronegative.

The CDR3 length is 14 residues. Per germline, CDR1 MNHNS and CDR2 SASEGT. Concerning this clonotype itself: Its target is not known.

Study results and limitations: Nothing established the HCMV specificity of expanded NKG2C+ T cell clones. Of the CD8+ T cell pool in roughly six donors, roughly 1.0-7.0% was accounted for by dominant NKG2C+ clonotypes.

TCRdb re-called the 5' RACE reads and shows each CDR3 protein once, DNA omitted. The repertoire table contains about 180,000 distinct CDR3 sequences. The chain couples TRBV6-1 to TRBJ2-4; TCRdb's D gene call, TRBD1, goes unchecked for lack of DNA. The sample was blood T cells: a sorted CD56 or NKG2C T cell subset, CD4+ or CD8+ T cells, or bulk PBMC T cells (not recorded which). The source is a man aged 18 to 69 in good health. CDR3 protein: CASSPALAKNIQYF.